This TCR beta chain came from a study of T cells in Graves' hyperthyroidism and ophthalmopathy (dated by TCRdb to the late 2010s). About the full investigation: Peripheral blood was collected at initial diagnosis, before any treatment. TCR V-J signatures able to tell the groups apart were searched for in a discovery cohort of 100 patients, of whom roughly 42 had Graves' ophthalmopathy and roughly 57 had stable Graves' hyperthyroidism. An independent validation cohort of under 20 hyperthyroidism patients and over 15 patients who later progressed to ophthalmopathy tested prospective prediction of ophthalmopathy. For training and testing, the 80 to 100 patients in the discovery cohort were randomly divided in a 7:3 ratio. In addition, the study compared T-cell repertoires in thyroid tissue and in blood from over 5 Graves' hyperthyroidism patients. Following sampling, methimazole starting at 30 mg daily was given to hyperthyroidism patients, and high-dose intravenous methylprednisolone was given to ophthalmopathy patients. TCR Vbeta CDR3 sequencing of 135 peripheral blood samples (fewer than 45 ophthalmopathy, roughly 72 hyperthyroidism and approximately 17 progressor patients) is reported in the paper.

In this sample, this clonotype turned up many times. Its antigen target is currently unknown. No qualities accompany the bases; no much larger clone lies one base away. Overall study results and their limits: Most expanded thyroid clonotypes (frequency above 0.001) were also detected in blood, a finding suggesting that blood repertoires may reflect thyroid immune responses. In validation, the model predicted progression to ophthalmopathy with over 60% sensitivity and about 73% specificity, a median of 6.5 months before onset. A 13 V-J signature model separated ophthalmopathy from stable hyperthyroidism, with roughly 88% sensitivity and 81.08% specificity in cross-validation and 80%/75% in testing. Sample size was not statistically predetermined, and blinding of investigators to group allocation was not performed.

TCR beta CDR3 regions were amplified from RNA transcripts. A first-round RT-PCR of the TCR CDR3 used the HTBI primer set with the Qiagen OneStep RT-PCR kit. Libraries were constructed in a second round of multiplex PCR, after which size selection and purification were performed. Libraries were sequenced paired-end with 100 bp reads on an Illumina HiSeq2000. From the authors' description of their analysis: SOAPnuke was used to process the raw data, with reads discarded if the reads contained adapters or uncalled bases, had a mean Phred below 15, or lacked an exact constant-primer or identifier match. High-quality paired reads were merged using COPE v1.2.5, and each unique nucleotide sequence was defined as a clonotype. Clonotypes were aligned to IMGT TRBV, TRBD and TRBJ reference segments using MiTCR v1.1. Analysis was restricted to V-J combinations with a frequency above 0.0001, which covered approximately 99% of repertoires. The TCS score was defined as F50 (clonal expansion) divided by E x V (chaos), with BLOSUM62-based TCRdist calculated between CDR3 peptides within each V-J. Welch's t-statistics and random forest reduced around 520 V-J features to 10 to 15, which were used in a naive Bayes classifier (R e1071). Using fastp at Q25 and MiXCR, TCRdb reprocessed the public reads and kept productive beta chains. All rows with the same CDR3 protein become a single entry with the most common DNA and genes. These V and J calls derive from TCRdb rather than the authors' analysis. This sample holds around 110,000 distinct CDR3 sequences; 16% were observed only once. The biggest ten clones account for under 45% of the sample.

Stable Graves' hyperthyroidism was defined as the absence of progression to ophthalmopathy over 18 months of follow-up. Hyperthyroidism patients were newly diagnosed, had a disease duration of under 2 months, and were aged 18 to 65 years. Any patient with an uncontrolled infection, another autoimmune disease, pregnancy or lactation was excluded. Diagnoses were established on the basis of clinical symptoms, serum thyroxine and TRAb, thyroid ultrasound, and orbital computed tomography. PBMCs were separated from 10 ml of fresh peripheral blood using Ficoll-Paque density gradient centrifugation. Total RNA was extracted using Trizol reagent, and RNA quality was assessed on an Agilent 2100 Bioanalyzer. From a lookup of the germline V gene (reference sequence), CDR1 and CDR2 are MNHEY and SMNVEV. Trimmed from V: 6 bases; trimmed from J: 9 bases; junction bases lacking a gene match: 4. The CDR3 holds 13 amino acids from the cysteine to the phenylalanine. Only CDR3 DNA remains: 39 bases, in frame from the first base.

The sequence was collected from a woman aged 45-65 years with Graves' hyperthyroidism. Source material: blood. This chain is built from TRBV27 and TRBJ2-1; 11 junctional bases match TRBD2. The CDR3 region reads CASRLAGVSEQFF. The base sequence is TGTGCCAGCAGACTAGCGGGAGTTAGTGAGCAGTTCTTC.